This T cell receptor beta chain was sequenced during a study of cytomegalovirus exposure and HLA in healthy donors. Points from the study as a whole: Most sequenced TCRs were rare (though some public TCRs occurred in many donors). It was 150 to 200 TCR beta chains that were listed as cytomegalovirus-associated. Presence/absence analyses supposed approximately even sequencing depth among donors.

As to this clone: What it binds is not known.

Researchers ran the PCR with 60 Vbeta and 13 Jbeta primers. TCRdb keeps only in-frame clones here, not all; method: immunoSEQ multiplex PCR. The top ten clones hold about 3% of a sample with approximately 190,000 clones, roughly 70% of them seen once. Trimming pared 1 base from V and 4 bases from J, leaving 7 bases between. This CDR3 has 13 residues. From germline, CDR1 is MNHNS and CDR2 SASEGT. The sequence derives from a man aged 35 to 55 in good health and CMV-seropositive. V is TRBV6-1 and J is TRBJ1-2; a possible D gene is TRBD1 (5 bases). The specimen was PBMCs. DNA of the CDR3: TGTGCCAGCAGTGAAGGGGGCTTCTATGGCTACACCTTC. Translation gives CASSEGGFYGYTF.